The 4 T cell receptor beta chains listed next were all sequenced from one sample in a study of control samples from healthy donors and cancer patients. Clones were sequenced by immunoSEQ multiplex PCR, and TCRdb holds only the in-frame ones, with some missing. The data contain about 180,000 clones, over 85% of them singletons. Material: blood. The receptors were sampled from a man aged 25 to 45 in good health.

The rearrangement uses TRBV25-1 and TRBJ1-1; tentatively, D is TRBD1 (5 bases). CDR1 is MGHDK and CDR2 is SYGVNS in the germline V gene. There are 13 residues in the CDR3. The ends were cut back, 1 base at V and 4 bases at J, with 7 bases in the middle. CDR3 nucleotide sequence: TGTGCCAGCAGTGAATTCGGGGGCACTGAAGCTTTCTTT. The encoded protein is CASSEFGGTEAFF.

The chain combines TRBV6-6 with TRBJ2-7; 7 bases fit TRBD1. CDR1 MNHNY and CDR2 SVGAGI come from the germline V gene (reference sequence). This CDR3 is built from 15 residues. Trimming cost V 6 bases and J 3 bases; bases outside gene matches: 11. The CDR3 protein is CASRTTPGQYYEQYF. CDR3 bases: TGTGCCAGCAGAACCACCCCGGGACAGTACTACGAGCAGTACTTC.

The rearrangement links TRBV23-1 to TRBJ2-5; no definite D call. Being an ORF, TRBV23-1 has a function that is uncertain. Trimming removed 2 bases from V and 5 bases from J, with 9 bases in between. The CDR3 runs 13 residues. CDR3 in amino acids: CASSQPGPETQYF. The CDR3 DNA follows: TGCGCCAGCAGTCAACCCGGACCGGAGACCCAGTACTTC.

The chain is built from TRBV7-9 and TRBJ1-2, with D perhaps TRBD1 (5 bases). This CDR3 is 15 amino acids long. CDR1 is SEHNR, CDR2 FQNEAQ, per germline (reference sequence). V lost 0 bases and J 3 bases, leaving 11 bases between the germline ends. The CDR3 region is CASSLAGQGDYGYTF. As DNA, the CDR3 is TGTGCCAGCAGCTTAGCGGGTCAGGGTGACTATGGCTACACCTTC.